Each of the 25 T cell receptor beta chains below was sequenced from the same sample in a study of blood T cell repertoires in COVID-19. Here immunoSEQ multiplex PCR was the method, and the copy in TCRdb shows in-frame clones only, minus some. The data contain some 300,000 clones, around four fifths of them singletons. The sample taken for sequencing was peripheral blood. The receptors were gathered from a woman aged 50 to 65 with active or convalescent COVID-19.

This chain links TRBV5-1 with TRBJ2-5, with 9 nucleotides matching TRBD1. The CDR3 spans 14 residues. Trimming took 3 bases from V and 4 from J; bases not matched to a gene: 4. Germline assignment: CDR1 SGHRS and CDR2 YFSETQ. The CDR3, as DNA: TGCGCCAGCAGCTCCGGACAGGGGATAGAGACCCAGTACTTC. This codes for CASSSGQGIETQYF. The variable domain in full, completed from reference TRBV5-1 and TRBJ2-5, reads KAGVTQTPRYLIKTRGQQVTLSCSPISGHRSVSWYQQTPGQGLQFLFEYFSETQRNKGNFPGRFSGRQFSNSRSEMNVSTLELGDSALYLCASSSGQGIETQYFGPGTRLLVL.

The CDR3 DNA reads TGTGCCAGCAGTGGGTTGGGACAGGGGTACAATGAGCAGTTCTTC. Translation: CASSGLGQGYNEQFF. The J gene is TRBJ2-1, the V gene TRBV2; 10 bases align to TRBD1. CDR1 and CDR2 (germline): SNHLY, FYNNEI. V shed 4 bases and J 4 bases; nucleotides not matched to a gene: 4. This CDR3 contains 15 residues.

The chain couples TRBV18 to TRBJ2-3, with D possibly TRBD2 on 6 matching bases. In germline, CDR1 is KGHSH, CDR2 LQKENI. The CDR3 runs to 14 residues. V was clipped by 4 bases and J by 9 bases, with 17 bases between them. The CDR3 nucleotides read TGTGCCAGCTCACTATCGGGGGAAGGGACCACGCAGTATTTT. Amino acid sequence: CASSLSGEGTTQYF.

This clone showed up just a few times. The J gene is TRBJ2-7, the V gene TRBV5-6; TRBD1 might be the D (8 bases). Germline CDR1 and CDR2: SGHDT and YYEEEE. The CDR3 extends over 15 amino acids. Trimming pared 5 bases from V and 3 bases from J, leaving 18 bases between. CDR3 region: CASSHRGGLFYEQYF. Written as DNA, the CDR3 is TGTGCCAGCAGTCACAGGGGGGGACTTTTCTACGAGCAGTACTTC.

This chain's CDR3 is CASSLRFRDTSTDTQYF. DNA of the CDR3: TGCGCCAGCAGCCTCAGATTCCGGGACACCTCCACAGATACGCAGTATTTT. The chain links TRBV4-1 to TRBJ2-3, with D maybe TRBD1 (6 bases). The CDR3 length is 17 residues. The ends were cut back, 4 bases at V and 2 bases at J, with 19 bases in the middle. Germline V lookup: CDR1 MGHRA, CDR2 YSYEKL.

The CDR3 sequence: CASSDRYGDYPSYNEQFF. In nucleotides, the CDR3 is TGTGCCAGCAGCGACAGGTATGGGGACTACCCATCCTACAATGAGCAGTTCTTC. The chain is built from TRBV27 and TRBJ2-1, with D perhaps TRBD2 (7 bases). Trimming shortened V by 6 bases and J by 1 base, and 22 bases separated the two germline ends. CDR3 length: 18 amino acids. CDR1 MNHEY and CDR2 SMNVEV come from the germline V gene (reference sequence).

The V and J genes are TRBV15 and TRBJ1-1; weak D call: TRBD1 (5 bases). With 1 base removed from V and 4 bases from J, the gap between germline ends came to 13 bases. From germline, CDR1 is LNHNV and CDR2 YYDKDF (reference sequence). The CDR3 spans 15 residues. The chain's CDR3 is CATSRGGRGVTEAFF. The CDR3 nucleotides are TGTGCCACCAGCAGAGGAGGGAGGGGCGTCACTGAAGCTTTCTTT.

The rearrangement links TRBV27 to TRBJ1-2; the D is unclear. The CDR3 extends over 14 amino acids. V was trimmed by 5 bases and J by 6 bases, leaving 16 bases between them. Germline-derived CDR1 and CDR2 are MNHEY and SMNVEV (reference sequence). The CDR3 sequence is CASSPLSLEDGYTF. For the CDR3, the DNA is TGTGCCAGCAGTCCCCTTAGTCTGGAGGATGGCTACACCTTC.

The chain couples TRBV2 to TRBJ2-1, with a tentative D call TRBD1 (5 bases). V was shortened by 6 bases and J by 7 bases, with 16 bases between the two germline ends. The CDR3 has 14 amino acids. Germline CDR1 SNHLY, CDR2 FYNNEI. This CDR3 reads CASRQDSSGNEQFF. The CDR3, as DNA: TGTGCCAGCAGGCAGGATTCCTCAGGGAATGAGCAGTTCTTC.

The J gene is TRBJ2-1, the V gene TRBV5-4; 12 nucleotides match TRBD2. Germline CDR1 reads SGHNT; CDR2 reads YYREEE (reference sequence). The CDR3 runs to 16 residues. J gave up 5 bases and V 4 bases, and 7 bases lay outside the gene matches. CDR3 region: CASSAGLAGKNNEQFF. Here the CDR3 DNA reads TGTGCCAGCAGCGCTGGACTAGCGGGAAAGAACAATGAGCAGTTCTTC.

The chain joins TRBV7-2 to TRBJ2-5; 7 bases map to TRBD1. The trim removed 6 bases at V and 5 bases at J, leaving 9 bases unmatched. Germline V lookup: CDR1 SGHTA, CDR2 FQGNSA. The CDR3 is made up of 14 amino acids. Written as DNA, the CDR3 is TGTGCCAGCAGATCTACAGGGGCGAGGGAGACCCAGTACTTC. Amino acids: CASRSTGARETQYF. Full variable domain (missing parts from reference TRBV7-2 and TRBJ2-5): GAGVSQSPSNKVTEKGKDVELRCDPISGHTALYWYRQSLGQGLEFLIYFQGNSAPDKSGLPSDRFSAERTGGSVSTLTIQRTQQEDSAVYLCASRSTGARETQYFGPGTRLLVL.

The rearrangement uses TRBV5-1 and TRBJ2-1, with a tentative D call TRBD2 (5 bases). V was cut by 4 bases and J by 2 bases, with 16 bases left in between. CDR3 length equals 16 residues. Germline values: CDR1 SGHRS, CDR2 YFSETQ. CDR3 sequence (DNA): TGCGCCAGCAGCCCCTCCGGGCGGGCGGCCTACAATGAGCAGTTCTTC. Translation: CASSPSGRAAYNEQFF.

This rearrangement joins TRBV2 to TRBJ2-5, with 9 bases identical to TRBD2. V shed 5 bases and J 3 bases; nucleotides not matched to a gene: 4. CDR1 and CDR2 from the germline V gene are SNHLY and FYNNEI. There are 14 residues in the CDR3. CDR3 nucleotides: TGTGCCAGCAGTATGGGACTAGCAAAAGAGACCCAGTACTTC. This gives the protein CASSMGLAKETQYF.

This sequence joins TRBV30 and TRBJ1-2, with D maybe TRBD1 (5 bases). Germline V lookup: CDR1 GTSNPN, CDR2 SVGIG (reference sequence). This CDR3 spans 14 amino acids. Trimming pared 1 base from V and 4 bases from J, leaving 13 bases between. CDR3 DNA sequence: TGTGCCTGGAGTGCAGGGCGGACCTCCTATGGCTACACCTTC. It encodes CAWSAGRTSYGYTF. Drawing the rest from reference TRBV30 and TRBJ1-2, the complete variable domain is SQTIHQWPATLVQPVGSPLSLECTVEGTSNPNLYWYRQAAGRGLQLLFYSVGIGQISSEVPQNLSASRPQDRQFILSSKKLLLSDSGFYLCAWSAGRTSYGYTFGSGTRLTVV.

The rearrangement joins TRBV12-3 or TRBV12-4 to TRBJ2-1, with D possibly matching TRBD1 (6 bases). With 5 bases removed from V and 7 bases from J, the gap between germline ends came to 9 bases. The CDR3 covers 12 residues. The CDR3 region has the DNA TGTGCCAGCAGTCCGACAGGAAATGAGCAGTTCTTC. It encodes CASSPTGNEQFF.

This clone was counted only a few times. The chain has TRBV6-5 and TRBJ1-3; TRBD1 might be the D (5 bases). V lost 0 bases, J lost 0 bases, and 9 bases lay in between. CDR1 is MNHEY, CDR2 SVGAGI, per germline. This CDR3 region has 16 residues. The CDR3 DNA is TGTGCCAGCAGTTACTCGTCGACAGCCTCTGGAAACACCATATATTTT. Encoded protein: CASSYSSTASGNTIYF.

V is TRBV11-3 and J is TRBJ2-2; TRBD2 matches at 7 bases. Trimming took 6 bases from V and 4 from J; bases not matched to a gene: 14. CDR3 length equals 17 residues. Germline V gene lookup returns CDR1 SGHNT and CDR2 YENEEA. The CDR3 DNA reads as TGTGCCAGCAGTGCGACCGTAGCGGGCGCCATCACCGGGGAGCTGTTTTTT. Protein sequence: CASSATVAGAITGELFF.

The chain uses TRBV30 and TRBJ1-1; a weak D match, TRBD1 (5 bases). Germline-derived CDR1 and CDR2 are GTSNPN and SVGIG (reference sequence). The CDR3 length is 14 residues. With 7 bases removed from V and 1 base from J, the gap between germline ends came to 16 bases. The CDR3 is CASDRGTSNTEAFF. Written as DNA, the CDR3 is TGTGCCTCCGACCGGGGGACTTCGAACACTGAAGCTTTCTTT.

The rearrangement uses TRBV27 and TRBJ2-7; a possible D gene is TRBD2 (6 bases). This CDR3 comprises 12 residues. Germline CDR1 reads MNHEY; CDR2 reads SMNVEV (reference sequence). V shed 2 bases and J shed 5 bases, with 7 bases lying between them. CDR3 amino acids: CASSLGGNEQYF. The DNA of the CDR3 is TGTGCCAGCAGTTTAGGGGGGAACGAGCAGTACTTC.

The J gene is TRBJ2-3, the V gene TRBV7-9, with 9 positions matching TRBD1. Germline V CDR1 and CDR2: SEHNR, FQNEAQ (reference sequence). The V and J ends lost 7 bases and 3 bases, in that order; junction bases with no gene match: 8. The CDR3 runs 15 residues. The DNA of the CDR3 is TGTGCCAGCACCCCGGGACAGGGTTGGACAGATACGCAGTATTTT. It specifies CASTPGQGWTDTQYF.

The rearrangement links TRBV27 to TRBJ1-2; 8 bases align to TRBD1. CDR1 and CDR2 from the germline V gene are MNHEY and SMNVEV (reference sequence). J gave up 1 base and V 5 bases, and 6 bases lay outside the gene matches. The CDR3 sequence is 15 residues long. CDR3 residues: CASSLTGGYNYGYTF. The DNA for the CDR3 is TGTGCCAGCAGTCTTACAGGGGGATATAACTATGGCTACACCTTC.

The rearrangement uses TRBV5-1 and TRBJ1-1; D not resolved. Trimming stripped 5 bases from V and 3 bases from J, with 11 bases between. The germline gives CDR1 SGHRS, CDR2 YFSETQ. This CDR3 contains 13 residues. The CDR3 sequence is CASRPVPYTEAFF. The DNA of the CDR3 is TGCGCCAGCAGACCAGTCCCTTACACTGAAGCTTTCTTT.

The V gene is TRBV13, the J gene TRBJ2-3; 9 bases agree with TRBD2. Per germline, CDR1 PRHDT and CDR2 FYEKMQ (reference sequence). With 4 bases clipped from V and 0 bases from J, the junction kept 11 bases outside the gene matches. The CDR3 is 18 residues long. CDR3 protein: CASSSLAGELPSTDTQYF. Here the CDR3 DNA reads TGTGCCAGCAGCTCACTAGCGGGCGAGCTCCCTAGCACAGATACGCAGTATTTT.

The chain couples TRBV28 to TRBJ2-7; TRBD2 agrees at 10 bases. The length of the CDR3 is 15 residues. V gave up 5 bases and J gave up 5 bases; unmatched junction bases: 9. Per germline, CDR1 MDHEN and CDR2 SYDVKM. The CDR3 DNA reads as TGTGCCAGCAGTAAAGCGGGAGGGCCGATCCACGAGCAGTACTTC. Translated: CASSKAGGPIHEQYF.

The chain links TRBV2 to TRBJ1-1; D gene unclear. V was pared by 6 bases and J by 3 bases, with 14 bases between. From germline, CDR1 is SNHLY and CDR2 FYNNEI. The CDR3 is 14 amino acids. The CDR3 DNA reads TGTGCCAGCAGGCGGGCCCGGGAGGACACTGAAGCTTTCTTT. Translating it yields CASRRAREDTEAFF.